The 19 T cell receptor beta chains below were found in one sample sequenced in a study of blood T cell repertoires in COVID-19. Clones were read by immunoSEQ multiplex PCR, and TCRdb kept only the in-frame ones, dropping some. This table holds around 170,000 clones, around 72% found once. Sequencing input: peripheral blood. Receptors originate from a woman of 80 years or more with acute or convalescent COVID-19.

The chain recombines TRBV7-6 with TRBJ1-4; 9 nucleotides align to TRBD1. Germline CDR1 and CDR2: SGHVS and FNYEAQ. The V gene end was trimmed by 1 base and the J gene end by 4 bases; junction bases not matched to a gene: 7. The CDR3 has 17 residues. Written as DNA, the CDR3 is TGTGCCAGCAGCTTAGGGCCACAGGGGGCTGGTAATGAAAAACTGTTTTTT. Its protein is CASSLGPQGAGNEKLFF.

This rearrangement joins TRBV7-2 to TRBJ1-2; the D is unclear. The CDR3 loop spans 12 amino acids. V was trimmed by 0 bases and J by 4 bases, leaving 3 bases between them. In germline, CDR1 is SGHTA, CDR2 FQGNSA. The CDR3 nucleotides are TGTGCCAGCAGCTTAGCTAGCTATGGCTACACCTTC. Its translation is CASSLASYGYTF.

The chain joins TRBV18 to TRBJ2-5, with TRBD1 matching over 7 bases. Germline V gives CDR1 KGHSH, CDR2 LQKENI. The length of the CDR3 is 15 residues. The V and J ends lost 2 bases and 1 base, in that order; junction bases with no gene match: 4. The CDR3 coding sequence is TGTGCCAGCTCACCAATACAGGGGACCCAAGAGACCCAGTACTTC. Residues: CASSPIQGTQETQYF.

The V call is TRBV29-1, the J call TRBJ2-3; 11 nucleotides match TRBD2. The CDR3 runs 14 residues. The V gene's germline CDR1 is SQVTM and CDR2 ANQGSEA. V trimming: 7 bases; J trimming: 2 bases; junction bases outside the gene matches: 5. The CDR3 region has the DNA TGCAGCGGTAGACTAGCGGGAAACACAGATACGCAGTATTTT. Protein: CSGRLAGNTDTQYF.

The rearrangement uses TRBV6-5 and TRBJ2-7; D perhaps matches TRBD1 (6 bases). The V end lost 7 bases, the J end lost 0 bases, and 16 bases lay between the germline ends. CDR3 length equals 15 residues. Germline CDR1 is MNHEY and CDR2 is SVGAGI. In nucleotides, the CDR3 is TGTGCCAGCACCTACCAACTAGGGGGCTCCTACGAGCAGTACTTC. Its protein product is CASTYQLGGSYEQYF.

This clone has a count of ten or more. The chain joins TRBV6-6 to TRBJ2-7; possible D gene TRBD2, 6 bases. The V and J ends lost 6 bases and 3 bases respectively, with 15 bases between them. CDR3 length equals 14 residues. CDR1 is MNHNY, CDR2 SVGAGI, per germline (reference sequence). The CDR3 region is CASRPSGPVYEQYF. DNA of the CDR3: TGTGCCAGCAGACCAAGCGGGCCCGTCTACGAGCAGTACTTC.

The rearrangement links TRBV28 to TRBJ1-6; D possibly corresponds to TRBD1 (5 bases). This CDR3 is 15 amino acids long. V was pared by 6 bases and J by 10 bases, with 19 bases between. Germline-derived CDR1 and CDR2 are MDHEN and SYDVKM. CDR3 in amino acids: CASSPGGVPGSPLHF. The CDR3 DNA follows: TGTGCCAGCAGCCCCGGGGGGGTGCCCGGATCACCCCTCCACTTT.

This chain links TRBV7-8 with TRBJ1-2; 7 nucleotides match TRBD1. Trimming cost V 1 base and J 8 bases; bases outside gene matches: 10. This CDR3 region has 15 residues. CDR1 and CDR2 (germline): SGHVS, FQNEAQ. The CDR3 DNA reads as TGTGCCAGCAGCTTAGAGGCAGGGGGTGTCAGGGGCTACACCTTC. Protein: CASSLEAGGVRGYTF.

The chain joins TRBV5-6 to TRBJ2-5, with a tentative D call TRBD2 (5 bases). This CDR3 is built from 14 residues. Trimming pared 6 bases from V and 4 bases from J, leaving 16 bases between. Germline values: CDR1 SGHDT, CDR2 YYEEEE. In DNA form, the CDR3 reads TGTGCCAGCAAGGGTCGTGGGAGCGGAGAGACCCAGTACTTC. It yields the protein CASKGRGSGETQYF. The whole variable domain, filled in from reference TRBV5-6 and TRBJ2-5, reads DAGVTQSPTHLIKTRGQQVTLRCSPKSGHDTVSWYQQALGQGPQFIFQYYEEEERQRGNFPDRFSGHQFPNYSSELNVNALLLGDSALYLCASKGRGSGETQYFGPGTRLLVL.

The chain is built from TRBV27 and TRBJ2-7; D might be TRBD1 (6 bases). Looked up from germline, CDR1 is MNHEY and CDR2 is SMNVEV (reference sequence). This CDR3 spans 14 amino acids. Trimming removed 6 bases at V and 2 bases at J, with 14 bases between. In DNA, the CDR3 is TGTGCCAGCAGCCCGAGCAGGGGACCCTACGAGCAGTACTTC. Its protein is CASSPSRGPYEQYF.

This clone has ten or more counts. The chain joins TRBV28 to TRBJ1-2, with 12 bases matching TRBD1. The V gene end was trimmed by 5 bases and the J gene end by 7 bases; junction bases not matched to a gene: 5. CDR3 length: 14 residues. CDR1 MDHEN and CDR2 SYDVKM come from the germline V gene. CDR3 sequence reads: CASSKGQGASGYTF. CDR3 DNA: TGTGCCAGCAGTAAGGGACAGGGGGCGTCTGGCTACACCTTC.

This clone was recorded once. The CDR3: CASTGGQGVDEQFF. The CDR3 DNA reads TGTGCCAGCACGGGGGGACAGGGTGTCGATGAGCAGTTCTTC. The rearrangement uses TRBV28 and TRBJ2-1, with 9 nucleotides matching TRBD1. CDR3 length equals 14 residues. Losses at the gene ends were 7 bases for V and 8 bases for J; bases not matched to a gene: 9. CDR1 is MDHEN, CDR2 SYDVKM, per germline.

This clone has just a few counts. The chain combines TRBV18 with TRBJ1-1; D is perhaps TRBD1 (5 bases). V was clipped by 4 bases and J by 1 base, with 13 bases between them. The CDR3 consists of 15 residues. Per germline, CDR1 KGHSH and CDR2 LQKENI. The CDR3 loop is CASSQTWGENTEAFF. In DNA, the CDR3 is TGTGCCAGCTCACAAACGTGGGGGGAGAACACTGAAGCTTTCTTT.

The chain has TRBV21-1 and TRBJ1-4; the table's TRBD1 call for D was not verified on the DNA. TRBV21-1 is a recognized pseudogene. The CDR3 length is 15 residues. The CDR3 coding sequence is TGTGCCAGCAGCTTACGGGTTCAGGGGTGGGAAAAACTGTTTTTT. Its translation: CASSLRVQGWEKLFF.

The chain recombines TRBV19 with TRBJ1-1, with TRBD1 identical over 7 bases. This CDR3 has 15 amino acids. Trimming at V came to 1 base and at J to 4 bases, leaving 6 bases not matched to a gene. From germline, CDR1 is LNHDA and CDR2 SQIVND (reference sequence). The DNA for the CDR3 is TGTGCCAGTAGTATAGTTAAAGGGACAGCCACTGAAGCTTTCTTT. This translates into CASSIVKGTATEAFF. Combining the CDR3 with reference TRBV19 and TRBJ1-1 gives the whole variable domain DGGITQSPKYLFRKEGQNVTLSCEQNLNHDAMYWYRQDPGQGLRLIYYSQIVNDFQKGDIAEGYSVSREKKESFPLTVTSAQKNPTAFYLCASSIVKGTATEAFFGQGTRLTVV.

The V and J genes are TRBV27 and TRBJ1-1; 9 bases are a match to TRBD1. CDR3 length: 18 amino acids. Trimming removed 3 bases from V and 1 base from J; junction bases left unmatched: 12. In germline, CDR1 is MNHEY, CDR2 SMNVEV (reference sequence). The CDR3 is CASSLRGQGIDGNTEAFF. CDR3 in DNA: TGTGCCAGCAGTTTGAGAGGACAGGGGATCGATGGGAACACTGAAGCTTTCTTT.

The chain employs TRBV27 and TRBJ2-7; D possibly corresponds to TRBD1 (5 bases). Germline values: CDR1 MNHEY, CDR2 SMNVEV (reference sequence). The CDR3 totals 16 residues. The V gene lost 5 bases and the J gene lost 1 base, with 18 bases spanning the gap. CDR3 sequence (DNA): TGTGCCAGCAGTCCCCGGGCAGGGATGGATTCCTACGAGCAGTACTTC. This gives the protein CASSPRAGMDSYEQYF.

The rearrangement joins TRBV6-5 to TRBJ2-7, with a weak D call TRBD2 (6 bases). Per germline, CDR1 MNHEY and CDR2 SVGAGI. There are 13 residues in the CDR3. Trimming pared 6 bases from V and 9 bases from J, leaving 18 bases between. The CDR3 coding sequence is TGTGCCAGCAGGGAGGGGACCTCGAGCGGGCAGTACTTC. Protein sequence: CASREGTSSGQYF.

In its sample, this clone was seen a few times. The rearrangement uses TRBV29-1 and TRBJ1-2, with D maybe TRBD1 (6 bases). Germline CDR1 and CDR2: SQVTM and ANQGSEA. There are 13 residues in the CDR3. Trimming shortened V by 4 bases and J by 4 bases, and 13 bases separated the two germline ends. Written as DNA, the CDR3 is TGCAGCGTTGTACGACAGGCCGGCTATGGCTACACCTTC. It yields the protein CSVVRQAGYGYTF.